The sequence of this TCR beta chain was determined in a study of blood T cell repertoires in COVID-19. In the study overall: There were acute and convalescent COVID-19 samples, and they came from the United States, Italy and Spain. The analysed material was cDNA or gDNA that came from T cells, B-cell-depleted T cells, or PBMCs.

Under the authors' procedure: Amplification with reference gene primers provided the estimates of nucleated cell counts. Profiling relied on immunoSEQ multiplex PCR, and the TCRdb table lists in-frame clones only, not all of them. The V and J calls and clone size are taken from that table; D and trimming were inferred from the DNA. The sample lists about 200,000 clones, 82% occurring once. The Seattle site enrolled patients during active infection and followed them longitudinally. The sequenced sample was peripheral blood. This sequence was found in a woman in her 70s with COVID-19, enrolled during active disease.

The DNA of the CDR3 is TGCGCCAGCAGCTTACGGGAAGCCTACAATGAGCAGTTCTTC. It encodes CASSLREAYNEQFF. V usage is TRBV5-1 and J usage is TRBJ2-1; tentative D call: TRBD2 (5 bases). Germline CDR1 is SGHRS and CDR2 is YFSETQ. The CDR3 consists of 14 residues. Trimming cost V 2 bases and J 2 bases, with 8 bases left between them.